The present T cell receptor (beta chain) was sequenced within a study of T cell changes during pregnancy in multiple sclerosis. TCRdb keeps only in-frame clones here, not all; method: immunoSEQ multiplex PCR. This table holds about 45,000 clones, roughly 90% found once. The receptor was isolated from a female donor with multiple sclerosis, enrolled in a pregnancy study. Sample: CD8+ T cells from peripheral blood mononuclear cells, taken in the second trimester of pregnancy.

The CDR3 is CASSLVVAGGLGETQYF. For the CDR3, the DNA is TGCGCCAGCAGCTTGGTGGTAGCGGGGGGCCTCGGAGAGACCCAGTACTTC. The V call is TRBV5-1, the J call TRBJ2-5, with 10 bases that match TRBD2. The CDR3 runs to 17 residues. Trimming removed 0 bases from V and 4 bases from J; junction bases left unmatched: 9. Germline V gives CDR1 SGHRS, CDR2 YFSETQ.